These 14 T cell receptor beta chains were all obtained from the same sample, sequenced in a study of cytomegalovirus exposure and HLA in healthy donors. The PCR used 60 Vbeta and 13 Jbeta primers. Assay used: immunoSEQ multiplex PCR; TCRdb lists only in-frame clones, some missing. The table shows 150,000 to 200,000 clones, with 78% occurring only once. Sequenced sample: PBMCs. The receptors were gathered from a woman aged 25 to 39 in good health and CMV-seropositive.

The rearrangement uses TRBV5-6 and TRBJ2-2, with 10 bases matching TRBD2. The trim removed 3 bases at V and 0 bases at J, leaving 2 bases unmatched. The CDR3 length is 16 residues. Germline CDR1 SGHDT, CDR2 YYEEEE. DNA of the CDR3: TGTGCCAGCAGCTGGACTAGCGGAGCGAACACCGGGGAGCTGTTTTTT. Its translation: CASSWTSGANTGELFF.

This sequence joins TRBV11-2 and TRBJ2-3; D unclear. Germline values: CDR1 SGHAT, CDR2 FQNNGV. The CDR3 runs 14 residues. V shed 3 bases and J shed 3 bases, with 10 bases lying between them. CDR3 amino acids: CASSFSRQTDTQYF. CDR3 in DNA: TGTGCCAGCAGCTTTAGCCGGCAGACAGATACGCAGTATTTT.

CDR3 bases: TGCGCCAGCAGCTTGCCGGGGGGCCCTAGAGAGCAGTACTTC. Translating it yields CASSLPGGPREQYF. The chain joins TRBV5-1 to TRBJ2-7; possible D gene TRBD2, 7 bases. V was shortened by 1 base and J by 7 bases, with 15 bases between the two germline ends. Per germline, CDR1 SGHRS and CDR2 YFSETQ. There are 14 residues in the CDR3.

The V call is TRBV6-4, the J call TRBJ2-7; TRBD1 matches at 8 bases. This CDR3 contains 13 residues. Germline trimming cut 4 bases from V and 9 bases from J; bases unmatched to any gene: 8. Germline loops: CDR1 MRHNA, CDR2 SNTAGT. The chain's CDR3 is CASSVDRGSGQYF. The CDR3 nucleotides read TGTGCCAGCAGTGTCGACAGGGGATCCGGGCAGTACTTC.

V and J are TRBV5-1 and TRBJ1-2; 9 bases are shared with TRBD1. Germline V lookup: CDR1 SGHRS, CDR2 YFSETQ. This CDR3 region has 14 residues. Trimming took 4 bases from V and 4 from J; bases not matched to a gene: 5. CDR3 in DNA: TGCGCCAGCAGCCGGGGACAGGGTCCCTATGGCTACACCTTC. This translates into CASSRGQGPYGYTF.

This clone has just one count. The sample holds other DNA sequences that translate to the same CDR3. The chain joins TRBV6-5 to TRBJ2-5; tentatively, D is TRBD2 (5 bases). With 0 bases removed from V and 3 bases from J, the gap between germline ends came to 8 bases. The CDR3 is made up of 14 amino acids. CDR1 MNHEY and CDR2 SVGAGI come from the germline V gene. The chain's CDR3 is CASSYSRAEETQYF. CDR3 in DNA: TGTGCCAGCAGTTACTCGCGGGCCGAAGAGACCCAGTACTTC.

V gene TRBV7-2 combines with J gene TRBJ2-7, with D maybe TRBD1 (6 bases). Per the germline V gene, CDR1 is SGHTA and CDR2 is FQGNSA. The CDR3 loop spans 11 amino acids. Trimming removed 7 bases from V and 9 bases from J, with 13 bases in between. CDR3: CASIKGGRQYF. As DNA, the CDR3 is TGTGCCAGCATCAAAGGGGGAAGGCAGTACTTC.

The rearrangement links TRBV19 to TRBJ1-1; 10 positions agree with TRBD1. Germline lookup yields CDR1 LNHDA and CDR2 SQIVND (reference sequence). J gave up 0 bases and V 7 bases, and 5 bases lay outside the gene matches. The CDR3 runs 15 residues. The CDR3 sequence is CASTMDRGLNTEAFF. The CDR3 DNA sequence: TGTGCCAGTACCATGGACAGGGGGTTGAACACTGAAGCTTTCTTT.

This clone showed up just once. The chain employs TRBV9 and TRBJ1-2; 8 bases line up with TRBD1. The length of the CDR3 is 11 residues. The ends lost 7 bases at V and 9 bases at J; junction bases unmatched: 5. Germline loops: CDR1 SGDLS, CDR2 YYNGEE. The CDR3 nucleotides are TGTGCCAGCGGACAGGGTGGCAGCTACACCTTC. Its protein product is CASGQGGSYTF.

Concerning this clone: Other DNA variants within this sample encode the same CDR3. The chain recombines TRBV9 with TRBJ1-1; a weak D match, TRBD1 (6 bases). The CDR3 is 13 amino acids. Germline V gene data show CDR1 as SGDLS and CDR2 as YYNGEE. V lost 0 bases to trimming and J lost 5 bases, with 8 bases between them. CDR3 sequence (DNA): TGTGCCAGCAGCGTAGACAGGGTGACTGAAGCTTTCTTT. Translated, it gives CASSVDRVTEAFF.

This clone has just a few counts. The CDR3 protein is CASSPLTGGNTEAFF. The CDR3 DNA reads TGTGCCAGCAGCCCTTTGACAGGGGGGAACACTGAAGCTTTCTTT. V gene TRBV7-9 combines with J gene TRBJ1-1; 9 nucleotides match TRBD1. The length of the CDR3 is 15 residues. Germline V lookup: CDR1 SEHNR, CDR2 FQNEAQ (reference sequence). The V and J ends lost 5 bases and 1 base, in that order; junction bases with no gene match: 5.

The CDR3 is CASTQGYEQYF. The CDR3 DNA sequence: TGTGCCAGCACGCAGGGCTACGAGCAGTACTTC. The chain recombines TRBV2 with TRBJ2-7, with a possible D match to TRBD1 (5 bases). V was pared by 7 bases and J by 3 bases, with 7 bases between. The germline gives CDR1 SNHLY, CDR2 FYNNEI. The CDR3 is 11 amino acids. The entire variable domain, with the rest obtained from reference TRBV2 and TRBJ2-7, is as follows: EPEVTQTPSHQVTQMGQEVILRCVPISNHLYFYWYRQILGQKVEFLVSFYNNEISEKSEIFDDQFSVERPDGSNFTLKIRSTKLEDSAMYFCASTQGYEQYFGPGTRLTVT.

V is TRBV29-1 and J is TRBJ1-1; 8 bases line up with TRBD1. V dropped 5 bases and J dropped 4; count of bases not matched to a gene: 12. Per germline, CDR1 SQVTM and CDR2 ANQGSEA. This CDR3 is built from 15 residues. The CDR3 DNA reads TGCAGCGTTTGGGACCTTGACAGGGGTGCCACTGAAGCTTTCTTT. Translating gives CSVWDLDRGATEAFF.

The rearrangement uses TRBV18 and TRBJ1-3; D might be TRBD1 (5 bases). Germline values: CDR1 KGHSH, CDR2 LQKENI. The CDR3 sequence is 14 residues long. V was clipped by 3 bases and J by 3 bases, with 9 bases between them. For the CDR3, the DNA is TGTGCCAGCTCACCTTCGACAGTTGGAAACACCATATATTTT. This sequence encodes CASSPSTVGNTIYF.